This entry is about one T cell receptor (beta chain). Its antigen is unidentified. Libraries were prepared by immunoSEQ multiplex PCR; TCRdb keeps only in-frame clonotypes and omits some of them. The table has some 85,000 clones, roughly nine tenths seen once; the top ten hold under 2%. CDR3 length equals 15 residues. Trimming stripped 3 bases from V and 3 bases from J, with 15 bases between. Per the germline V gene, CDR1 is SGHRS and CDR2 is YFSETQ. The data originate from a study of OX40 agonist ivuxolimab in advanced cancers. Overall study: Intravenous ivuxolimab was administered to patients every 2 weeks at 0.01 to 10 mg/kg. Study observations and caveats: At doses 0.1 to 3.0 mg/kg, CD4+ and CD8+ clones expanded.

Material: CD4+ or CD8+ T cells sorted from blood, obtained in a trial of the OX40 agonist ivuxolimab. The genes are TRBV5-1 and TRBJ1-1; no firm D call. This sequence was found in an adult with an advanced solid tumor such as melanoma, head and neck, liver or kidney cancer. The CDR3 loop reads CASSSGGSVDTEAFF. The CDR3, as DNA: TGCGCCAGCAGCTCGGGCGGGAGTGTTGACACTGAAGCTTTCTTT.